The subject of this entry is one TCR beta chain. This CDR3 is built from 13 residues. This entry comes from a study of T cells expressing NK-cell markers. No DNA is given; TCRdb re-called the 5' RACE reads and lists each CDR3 protein once. The sample includes about 550,000 distinct CDR3 sequences. Material for sequencing was blood T cells: a sorted CD56 or NKG2C T cell subset, CD4+ or CD8+ T cells, or bulk PBMC T cells (not recorded which). This receptor was taken from a man aged 18 to 29 in good health. The chain combines TRBV12-3 or TRBV12-4 with TRBJ2-1; the D call from TCRdb, TRBD2, cannot be confirmed without DNA. The chain's CDR3 is CATTGTSFNEQFF.